These 18 T cell receptor beta chains were all obtained from the same sample, sequenced in a study of graft-versus-host responses after intestinal transplantation. Only in-frame clones appear in the TCRdb table, and some are missing; sequencing was by immunoSEQ multiplex PCR. The sample yields under 100,000 clones, approximately 94% seen once. Antigen specificity for these receptors is unknown. The sample consisted of unstimulated CD4+ T cells sorted from spleen or lymph node cells, taken before transplant. The receptors here all came from a human donor who was the organ donor for an intestinal transplant.

The V and J genes are TRBV5-1 and TRBJ2-3, with 10 bases identical to TRBD2. The trim removed 4 bases at V and 2 bases at J, leaving 10 bases unmatched. Germline CDR1 reads SGHRS; CDR2 reads YFSETQ. This CDR3 is 17 amino acids long. As DNA, the CDR3 is TGCGCCAGCAGCGTGGAAGGGACTAGCGTTTACACAGATACGCAGTATTTT. This translates into CASSVEGTSVYTDTQYF.

V and J are TRBV4-2 and TRBJ2-7; the D gene is possibly TRBD2 (6 bases). The V end was cut by 6 bases, the J end by 0 bases, with 18 bases between. The CDR3 is 16 residues long. The germline CDR1 and CDR2 sequences are LGHNA and YNFKEQ. CDR3 loop: CASRPVSGDTSYEQYF. The CDR3 nucleotides read TGTGCCAGCAGGCCCGTTAGCGGAGACACCTCCTACGAGCAGTACTTC.

The chain has TRBV28 and TRBJ2-7; TRBD2 matches at 7 bases. Looked up from germline, CDR1 is MDHEN and CDR2 is SYDVKM. The CDR3 runs to 13 residues. Trimming removed 4 bases from V and 4 bases from J; junction bases left unmatched: 4. Here the CDR3 reads CASSSPSGYEQYF. The CDR3 DNA reads as TGTGCCAGCAGTTCCCCTAGCGGTTACGAGCAGTACTTC. The full variable domain, with the rest looked up from reference TRBV28 and TRBJ2-7, is DVKVTQSSRYLVKRTGEKVFLECVQDMDHENMFWYRQDPGLGLRLIYFSYDVKMKEKGDIPEGYSVSREKKERFSLILESASTNQTSMYLCASSSPSGYEQYFGPGTRLTVT.

This chain links TRBV9 with TRBJ2-5; 10 positions agree with TRBD2. The CDR3 totals 16 residues. CDR1 SGDLS and CDR2 YYNGEE come from the germline V gene. Trimming removed 2 bases from V and 5 bases from J; junction bases left unmatched: 9. CDR3 nucleotides: TGTGCCAGCAGCGTCAAAGGGCTAGCGGGGGTGGAGACCCAGTACTTC. It is translated as CASSVKGLAGVETQYF. Full variable domain (remainder filled in from reference TRBV9 and TRBJ2-5): DSGVTQTPKHLITATGQRVTLRCSPRSGDLSVYWYQQSLDQGLQFLIQYYNGEERAKGNILERFSAQQFPDLHSELNLSSLELGDSALYFCASSVKGLAGVETQYFGPGTRLLVL.

The chain uses TRBV2 and TRBJ1-3, with D hard to call. CDR1 SNHLY and CDR2 FYNNEI come from the germline V gene. The CDR3 runs to 15 residues. V lost 4 bases and J 0 bases, leaving 10 bases between the germline ends. CDR3 protein: CASSVEGTSGNTIYF. CDR3 sequence (DNA): TGTGCCAGCAGTGTCGAGGGAACCTCTGGAAACACCATATATTTT.

The chain employs TRBV6-1 and TRBJ2-3; 8 bases are a match to TRBD1. Germline V gene sequence: CDR1 MNHNS, CDR2 SASEGT. V shed 7 bases and J 1 base; nucleotides not matched to a gene: 1. CDR3 length equals 13 residues. The CDR3 protein is CASKQGGTDTQYF. CDR3 sequence (DNA): TGTGCCAGCAAACAGGGGGGCACAGATACGCAGTATTTT.

This chain uses TRBV14 with TRBJ1-2, with 7 bases matching TRBD1. This CDR3 comprises 13 residues. Germline CDR1 SGHDN, CDR2 FVKESK. Germline trimming cut 3 bases from V and 3 bases from J; bases unmatched to any gene: 1. CDR3 coding DNA: TGTGCCAGCAGCCAGACAGGGCACTATGGCTACACCTTC. Translating it yields CASSQTGHYGYTF.

The CDR3 region has the DNA TGTGCCAGCAGCTTAGGAGAAGCCAAAAACATTCAGTACTTC. This sequence encodes CASSLGEAKNIQYF. The chain couples TRBV7-9 to TRBJ2-4; D is undetermined. With 1 base removed from V and 0 bases from J, the gap between germline ends came to 4 bases. The CDR3 has 14 residues. Germline lookup yields CDR1 SEHNR and CDR2 FQNEAQ (reference sequence).

The chain employs TRBV7-9 and TRBJ2-7; 9 nucleotides agree with TRBD1. The junction had 7 bases not matched to a gene; V was cut back by 5 bases and J by 5 bases. In germline, CDR1 is SEHNR, CDR2 FQNEAQ (reference sequence). CDR3 length equals 14 residues. The CDR3 sequence is CASSRGTGMHEQYF. The DNA for the CDR3 is TGTGCCAGCAGCCGAGGGACAGGGATGCACGAGCAGTACTTC.

The chain is built from TRBV5-1 and TRBJ1-4; 9 bases are shared with TRBD1. The germline gives CDR1 SGHRS, CDR2 YFSETQ. V shed 3 bases and J 7 bases; nucleotides not matched to a gene: 10. This CDR3 spans 16 amino acids. This CDR3 reads CASSSPVGTGTEKLFF. The CDR3 nucleotides read TGCGCCAGCAGCTCGCCGGTGGGGACAGGGACTGAAAAACTGTTTTTT.

V usage is TRBV5-1 and J usage is TRBJ2-1, with D uncertain. V shed 6 bases and J shed 8 bases, with 15 bases lying between them. Germline assignment: CDR1 SGHRS and CDR2 YFSETQ. The CDR3 covers 13 residues. CDR3 in DNA: TGCGCCAGCAATCCCGTCCCAGACGATGAGCAGTTCTTC. This codes for CASNPVPDDEQFF.

The gene calls are TRBV5-4 and TRBJ2-7; TRBD1 agrees at 8 bases. CDR1 is SGHNT, CDR2 YYREEE, per germline (reference sequence). V lost 4 bases to trimming and J lost 3 bases; unmatched junction nucleotides: 9. This CDR3 has 15 amino acids. For the CDR3, the DNA is TGTGCCAGCAGCGCGACAGGGGTCTACAACTACGAGCAGTACTTC. It encodes CASSATGVYNYEQYF.

CDR3 coding DNA: TGTGCCAGCAGCTTAGATTGGGGGGCTAATAATGAAAAACTGTTTTTT. Residues: CASSLDWGANNEKLFF. The chain couples TRBV11-3 to TRBJ1-4; weak D call: TRBD1 (6 bases). V lost 0 bases and J 4 bases, leaving 12 bases between the germline ends. Germline V gives CDR1 SGHNT, CDR2 YENEEA. CDR3 size: 16 residues.

The chain recombines TRBV28 with TRBJ2-7; D is possibly TRBD1 (6 bases). The CDR3 totals 12 residues. V was cut by 6 bases and J by 2 bases, with 8 bases left in between. Germline loops: CDR1 MDHEN, CDR2 SYDVKM. CDR3 sequence (DNA): TGTGCCAGCAGACAGGGCACCTACGAGCAGTACTTC. As protein: CASRQGTYEQYF. The entire variable domain, with the rest obtained from reference TRBV28 and TRBJ2-7, is as follows: DVKVTQSSRYLVKRTGEKVFLECVQDMDHENMFWYRQDPGLGLRLIYFSYDVKMKEKGDIPEGYSVSREKKERFSLILESASTNQTSMYLCASRQGTYEQYFGPGTRLTVT.

The chain carries TRBV4-2 and TRBJ2-5; 8 bases fit TRBD2. The CDR3 runs 15 residues. Germline assignment: CDR1 LGHNA and CDR2 YNFKEQ. The V segment lost 1 base and the J segment 1 base; nucleotides outside the gene matches: 2. Written as DNA, the CDR3 is TGTGCCAGCAGCCAAGCACTAGCGGTCCAAGAGACCCAGTACTTC. It encodes CASSQALAVQETQYF.

The chain uses TRBV19 and TRBJ2-2, with 8 bases identical to TRBD1. J lost 3 bases, V lost 8 bases, and 5 bases had no gene match. The germline V gene has CDR1 LNHDA and CDR2 SQIVND (reference sequence). The CDR3 sequence is 14 residues long. The CDR3 DNA is TGTGCCAGTTCTGGACAGGGATACACCGGGGAGCTGTTTTTT. It codes for CASSGQGYTGELFF.

The CDR3 reads CASSLVAGTEAFF. The CDR3 nucleotides read TGCGCCAGCAGCTTGGTGGCGGGCACTGAAGCTTTCTTT. The chain employs TRBV5-1 and TRBJ1-1; D remains ambiguous. V was trimmed by 0 bases and J by 4 bases, leaving 7 bases between them. CDR1 and CDR2 (germline): SGHRS, YFSETQ. This CDR3 contains 13 residues.

The V and J genes are TRBV9 and TRBJ2-4; D remains ambiguous. CDR1 and CDR2 (germline): SGDLS, YYNGEE. Trimming cost V 0 bases and J 9 bases, with 10 bases left between them. This CDR3 is 13 amino acids long. In nucleotides, the CDR3 is TGTGCCAGCAGCGTAGATGCGTCAGGCATTCAGTACTTC. Encoded protein: CASSVDASGIQYF.